What follows are 6 T cell receptor beta chains derived from one specimen sequenced in a study of shared clonotypes between healthy human individuals. Sequenced by immunoSEQ multiplex PCR; TCRdb stores in-frame clones only, minus some. Among over a million clones, under 80% were seen once, and the ten largest hold over 1.3%. Sequenced: memory CD4+ T cells sorted from blood. This sample's subset: CD45RA-negative fraction. The receptors here all came from a man between 18 and 35 years old in good health.

The V call is TRBV18, the J call TRBJ2-5; D may correspond to TRBD1 or TRBD2 (5 bases each). The CDR3 is made up of 14 amino acids. With 2 bases removed from V and 0 bases from J, the gap between germline ends came to 7 bases. Germline CDR1 is KGHSH and CDR2 is LQKENI. Here the CDR3 reads CASSPSGHQETQYF. DNA of the CDR3: TGTGCCAGCTCACCATCGGGGCACCAAGAGACCCAGTACTTC.

The rearrangement uses TRBV6-1 and TRBJ2-2; no definite D call. Trimming took off 3 bases at V and 9 bases at J, with 17 bases between the two ends. The germline V gene has CDR1 MNHNS and CDR2 SASEGT. The CDR3 covers 15 residues. The CDR3 DNA reads as TGTGCCAGCAGTGATTGGTCCCAGGTCCCCCGGGAGCTGTTTTTT. Translating gives CASSDWSQVPRELFF.

V usage is TRBV7-3 and J usage is TRBJ1-2; the D is unclear. Germline V gene lookup returns CDR1 SGHTA and CDR2 FQGTGA. The length of the CDR3 is 13 residues. With 5 bases removed from V and 5 bases from J, the gap between germline ends came to 12 bases. CDR3 nucleotide sequence: TGTGCCAGCAGCCCGGGGATGGGTTATGGCTACACCTTC. Protein: CASSPGMGYGYTF.

The chain joins TRBV19 to TRBJ2-3; 10 nucleotides agree with TRBD2. The germline gives CDR1 LNHDA, CDR2 SQIVND (reference sequence). Unmatched junction bases numbered 13, after V lost 5 bases and J lost 2 bases. The CDR3 is 18 residues long. Written as DNA, the CDR3 is TGTGCCAGTAGTGCAAACCTACTACTAGCGGGATTCACAGATACGCAGTATTTT. Amino acids: CASSANLLLAGFTDTQYF.

The V gene is TRBV5-4, the J gene TRBJ2-2; weak D call: TRBD1 (5 bases). Trimming cost V 0 bases and J 4 bases, with 13 bases left between them. This CDR3 is built from 16 residues. Germline CDR1 SGHNT, CDR2 YYREEE (reference sequence). The CDR3 DNA sequence: TGTGCCAGCAGCTTGGCCCAGGGCTCGAGCACCGGGGAGCTGTTTTTT. Encoded protein: CASSLAQGSSTGELFF.

The V call is TRBV9, the J call TRBJ2-1; TRBD2 might be the D (5 bases). The germline V and J ends were trimmed by 0 bases and 0 bases, with 19 bases remaining between them. CDR1 SGDLS and CDR2 YYNGEE come from the germline V gene. This CDR3 region has 19 residues. CDR3 DNA sequence: TGTGCCAGCAGCGTAGGGGTAGCGTCTAAACCGAGCTCCTACAATGAGCAGTTCTTC. The encoded protein is CASSVGVASKPSSYNEQFF.